The entry below describes one T cell receptor beta chain. Its antigen is undetermined. This record belongs to a study of T-cell memory formation after mild COVID-19. Turning to the study itself: TCR clusters largely stayed donor specific.

TCRdb analysed the 5' RACE reads with MiXCR anew, one entry per CDR3 protein. The top ten hold 2.5% to 3.5% of the sample, which has fewer than 250,000 distinct CDR3 sequences, 8% to 11% seen once. Findings and limits, study-wide: Cross-reactive memory appears to have joined, as suggested by some responding clones showing up in pre-infection memory.

The clonotype originates from a man between 18 and 29 years old who had mild COVID-19 (a few samples of this study predate the infection). Cell type and time point are not known. Sequencing was done on a sample of PBMCs or a T cell subset sorted from them (not recorded which).

CDR3 DNA: TGTGCCAGCAGCGTAGGGGGCACGCCTAGGATTAGGAATGAGCAGTTCTTC. Translation: CASSVGGTPRIRNEQFF. The V call is TRBV9, the J call TRBJ2-1; perhaps TRBD1 as D (5 bases). There are 17 residues in the CDR3. The V end was cut by 0 bases, the J end by 7 bases, with 20 bases between. The V gene's germline CDR1 is SGDLS and CDR2 YYNGEE.